The 2 T cell receptor beta chains given below trace back to one sample, sequenced in a study of shared clonotypes between healthy human individuals. Sequenced by immunoSEQ multiplex PCR; TCRdb stores in-frame clones only, minus some. In the table there are about 530,000 clones, over 75% of which are singletons. The sequencing sample was made of PBMCs. The receptors come from a woman between 40 and 55 years old in good health. Some clones in this sample may be carry-over from other donors' samples.

The chain uses TRBV5-1 and TRBJ2-7; D may match TRBD1 or TRBD2 (6 bases each). Germline V gene lookup returns CDR1 SGHRS and CDR2 YFSETQ. Between the trimmed V and J ends, which lost 4 bases and 7 bases, there was a span of 21 bases. This CDR3 is 15 amino acids long. Here the CDR3 reads CASSPEGGAIKEQYF. CDR3 nucleotide sequence: TGCGCCAGCAGCCCGGAGGGGGGCGCGATAAAGGAGCAGTACTTC.

The chain joins TRBV30 to TRBJ1-5; D possibly corresponds to TRBD1 (5 bases). The CDR3 runs to 14 residues. V lost 4 bases to trimming and J lost 2 bases, with 12 bases between them. Germline CDR1 is GTSNPN and CDR2 is SVGIG (reference sequence). The CDR3 DNA follows: TGTGCCTGGACTCGGGGGGAGGGCAATCAGCCCCAGCATTTT. Translating it yields CAWTRGEGNQPQHF.